The 19 T cell receptor beta chains reported below all come from one sample, sequenced in a study of T cell responses to AZD1222 COVID-19 vaccine. Produced via immunoSEQ multiplex PCR; TCRdb's table is partial and in-frame only. The data show 110,000 to 150,000 clones, more than 85% seen once. This material consisted of peripheral blood, taken on day 0 of AZD1222 vaccination. The source is an adult in good health.

The chain is built from TRBV6-2 or TRBV6-3 and TRBJ2-7, with D possibly TRBD1 on 6 matching bases. The germline V gene encodes CDR1 MNHEY and CDR2 SVGEGT. CDR3 size: 15 residues. Trimming pared 6 bases from V and 0 bases from J, leaving 15 bases between. The DNA for the CDR3 is TGTGCCAGCAGCCGTTGGGACACAAGCTCCTACGAGCAGTACTTC. Its protein product is CASSRWDTSSYEQYF.

The chain joins TRBV4-1 to TRBJ1-2; D call uncertain. CDR1 and CDR2 from the germline V gene are MGHRA and YSYEKL. The CDR3 consists of 14 residues. The V end lost 6 bases, the J end lost 6 bases, and 17 bases lay between the germline ends. The CDR3 DNA sequence: TGCGCCAGCAGGATAGGCAGGAATGGGGATGGCTACACCTTC. Translation: CASRIGRNGDGYTF.

In this sample, this clone turned up once. The rearrangement uses TRBV25-1 and TRBJ1-1; TRBD1 agrees at 10 bases. CDR3 length: 16 amino acids. Germline loops: CDR1 MGHDK, CDR2 SYGVNS. The V and J ends lost 4 bases and 0 bases, in that order; junction bases with no gene match: 5. This CDR3 is CASSARTGGMNTEAFF. The CDR3 DNA follows: TGTGCCAGCAGTGCAAGGACAGGGGGGATGAACACTGAAGCTTTCTTT.

This clone was seen only once. The chain has TRBV20-1 and TRBJ2-1; D not resolved. Trimming took off 3 bases at V and 7 bases at J, with 13 bases between the two ends. This CDR3 is 13 amino acids long. CDR1 and CDR2 from the germline V gene are DFQATT and SNEGSKA (reference sequence). The CDR3: CSASRVSLNEQFF. For the CDR3, the DNA is TGCAGTGCTAGTCGGGTCTCTTTGAATGAGCAGTTCTTC.

The CDR3: CASSPNAHWQFF. The DNA of the CDR3 is TGTGCCAGCAGCCCTAACGCCCATTGGCAGTTCTTC. V gene TRBV7-2 combines with J gene TRBJ2-1; D call uncertain. The CDR3 is made up of 12 amino acids. Germline CDR1 and CDR2: SGHTA and FQGNSA. V lost 5 bases to trimming and J lost 12 bases, with 14 bases between them. Supplemented by reference TRBV7-2 and TRBJ2-1, the full variable domain reads GAGVSQSPSNKVTEKGKDVELRCDPISGHTALYWYRQSLGQGLEFLIYFQGNSAPDKSGLPSDRFSAERTGGSVSTLTIQRTQQEDSAVYLCASSPNAHWQFFGPGTRLTVL.

This chain joins TRBV19 and TRBJ1-1; D remains ambiguous. The ends were cut back, 5 bases at V and 3 bases at J, with 10 bases in the middle. The CDR3 is 13 amino acids. Germline V gene data show CDR1 as LNHDA and CDR2 as SQIVND (reference sequence). This CDR3 is CASSDTRDTEAFF. The DNA for the CDR3 is TGTGCCAGTAGTGACACACGAGACACTGAAGCTTTCTTT.

V and J are TRBV11-2 and TRBJ1-6; D unclear. V shed 5 bases and J shed 5 bases, with 4 bases lying between them. CDR1 is SGHAT and CDR2 is FQNNGV in the germline V gene. CDR3 size: 12 residues. The CDR3 loop is CASSLDNSPLHF. CDR3 DNA sequence: TGTGCCAGCAGCCTCGATAATTCACCCCTCCACTTT.

V gene TRBV3-1 (or the pseudogene TRBV3-2) combines with J gene TRBJ1-5; D is perhaps TRBD1 (6 bases). Per germline, CDR1 LGHDT and CDR2 YNNKEL (reference sequence). V lost 1 base, J lost 5 bases, and 15 bases lay in between. The CDR3 loop spans 16 amino acids. CDR3 loop: CASSQGNRVTDQPQHF. The CDR3 DNA is TGTGCCAGCAGCCAAGGAAACAGGGTTACGGATCAGCCCCAGCATTTT.

CDR3 amino acids: CASSAPGLRPQTDTQYF. CDR3 coding DNA: TGTGCCAGCAGCGCCCCGGGACTCCGCCCACAAACAGATACGCAGTATTTT. The V gene is TRBV5-4, the J gene TRBJ2-3; D possibly corresponds to TRBD2 (6 bases). The germline V gene encodes CDR1 SGHNT and CDR2 YYREEE (reference sequence). This CDR3 spans 17 amino acids. The V gene lost 4 bases and the J gene lost 3 bases, with 21 bases spanning the gap.

V usage is TRBV6-4 and J usage is TRBJ1-4, with D hard to call. V lost 4 bases and J 2 bases, leaving 17 bases between the germline ends. There are 17 residues in the CDR3. The V gene's germline CDR1 is MRHNA and CDR2 SNTAGT. In nucleotides, the CDR3 is TGTGCCAGCAGTGTTCATGGCAGAGGCGCGACTAATGAAAAACTGTTTTTT. Translated, it gives CASSVHGRGATNEKLFF.

The CDR3 here is CASSQSGLGGTQYF. The DNA for the CDR3 is TGTGCCAGCAGCCAATCCGGACTAGGGGGTACGCAGTATTTT. The chain combines TRBV14 with TRBJ2-3; D possibly corresponds to TRBD2 (7 bases). With 2 bases removed from V and 8 bases from J, the gap between germline ends came to 14 bases. CDR3 length: 14 residues. Germline CDR1 and CDR2: SGHDN and FVKESK. The entire variable domain, with the rest obtained from reference TRBV14 and TRBJ2-3, is as follows: EAGVTQFPSHSVIEKGQTVTLRCDPISGHDNLYWYRRVMGKEIKFLLHFVKESKQDESGMPNNRFLAERTGGTYSTLKVQPAELEDSGVYFCASSQSGLGGTQYFGPGTRLTVL.

V gene TRBV19 combines with J gene TRBJ2-7; D is perhaps TRBD1 (6 bases). The CDR3 covers 15 residues. Trimming removed 2 bases at V and 2 bases at J, with 13 bases between. Germline CDR1 LNHDA, CDR2 SQIVND (reference sequence). In nucleotides, the CDR3 is TGTGCCAGTAGTATACAGGGGAGCTTGACCTACGAGCAGTACTTC. Its translation: CASSIQGSLTYEQYF.

The rearrangement joins TRBV12-3 or TRBV12-4 to TRBJ1-2; D unresolved. The V end lost 5 bases, the J end lost 2 bases, and 6 bases lay between the germline ends. The CDR3 has 12 residues. The CDR3 reads CASSLGNYGYTF. CDR3 coding DNA: TGTGCCAGCAGTCTGGGAAACTATGGCTACACCTTC.

The J gene is TRBJ2-1, the V gene TRBV5-6; 10 bases fit TRBD1. J gave up 0 bases and V 1 base, and 1 base lay outside the gene matches. CDR3 length equals 16 residues. In germline, CDR1 is SGHDT, CDR2 YYEEEE. CDR3 region: CASSLRTGGSYNEQFF. In DNA form, the CDR3 reads TGTGCCAGCAGCTTGAGGACAGGGGGCTCCTACAATGAGCAGTTCTTC.

The chain joins TRBV6-5 to TRBJ1-1; the D is unclear. The V end was cut by 5 bases, the J end by 11 bases, with 12 bases between. The V gene's germline CDR1 is MNHEY and CDR2 SVGAGI. The CDR3 sequence is 11 residues long. CDR3 amino acids: CASSPGTVAFF. Written as DNA, the CDR3 is TGTGCCAGCAGTCCTGGTACCGTGGCTTTCTTT.

The rearrangement links TRBV7-9 to TRBJ1-1; no clear D. The CDR3 sequence is 14 residues long. Trimming took off 4 bases at V and 1 base at J, with 10 bases between the two ends. The germline CDR1 and CDR2 sequences are SEHNR and FQNEAQ (reference sequence). CDR3 nucleotides: TGTGCCAGCAGCTCCCACACGGGGAACACTGAAGCTTTCTTT. Translated: CASSSHTGNTEAFF.

The gene calls are TRBV6-5 and TRBJ2-7; perhaps TRBD1 as D (5 bases). The CDR3 spans 13 residues. Trimming pared 2 bases from V and 3 bases from J, leaving 8 bases between. Germline CDR1 reads MNHEY; CDR2 reads SVGAGI. The chain's CDR3 is CASSYARDYEQYF. Written as DNA, the CDR3 is TGTGCCAGCAGTTACGCCAGGGACTACGAGCAGTACTTC.

V and J are TRBV23-1 and TRBJ2-1; D may be TRBD1 (5 bases). TRBV23-1 is flagged as an ORF with uncertain function. The CDR3 runs to 21 residues. V lost 0 bases and J 6 bases, leaving 30 bases between the germline ends. The CDR3 DNA is TGCGCCAGCAGTCAATCGTTGGAGCCAGGGTCGGGTGTGAAGGGGCTCAATGAGCAGTTCTTC. This codes for CASSQSLEPGSGVKGLNEQFF.

The V gene is TRBV5-1, the J gene TRBJ1-1; D is ambiguous. The CDR3 spans 13 residues. V gave up 3 bases and J gave up 6 bases, with 12 bases separating them. Germline lookup yields CDR1 SGHRS and CDR2 YFSETQ. CDR3 amino acids: CASSSSEVAEAFF. The CDR3 DNA follows: TGCGCCAGCAGCTCCTCGGAGGTAGCTGAAGCTTTCTTT.